The present T cell receptor beta chain was sequenced within a study of shared clonotypes between healthy human individuals (dated by TCRdb to 2020 to 2022). With regard to the full study: The cohort included three men and a couple of women between 18 and 49 years of age. To estimate repertoire size and how much clonotypes are shared between individuals, the study performed deep sequencing of blood TCR repertoires from a few healthy adults. Each donor's leukapheresis produced roughly between roughly 0.94 and 9.5 billion PBMCs. Libraries were prepared and TCR repertoires were sequenced by different laboratories using diverse techniques, in order to increase sequencing depth and limit assay-specific biases. For each donor, CD4 naive and CD4 memory were each run on three plates, CD8 naive on two plates, and CD8 memory on one plate.

For the CD8 naive samples, CD45RO-negative cells were positively selected for CCR7, yielding a CD45RA+CCR7+ population from which TemRA cells were excluded. The donors were healthy, HIV-negative adults with no recently reported acute infections or vaccinations. Every donor was a Caucasian adult living in Nashville, Tennessee, USA. Blood was collected by leukapheresis, and PBMCs were isolated by Ficoll-Histopaque density gradient centrifugation and then cryopreserved in liquid nitrogen vapor phase. Analytical flow cytometry was used to check the purity and quantity of each magnetically sorted T cell population. Genomic DNA was isolated from each sorted fraction and quantified by UV absorbance on a Nanodrop 2000c. TCR CDR3 regions were amplified from genomic DNA by multiplex PCR using the deep immunoSEQ assay. Genomic DNA extracted from each cell subset was distributed evenly over all wells of several immunoSEQ 96-well plates, and each plate served as one replicate. For sorted subsets, about 0.2 ug genomic DNA, equal to some 28,000 T cell genomes, was loaded into each replicate PCR. Purified libraries were measured with a Qubit 3.0 fluorometer, size-checked on a Bioanalyzer 2100, and measured again with the KAPA Library Quantification kit. Every immunoSEQ 96-well plate was sequenced on a dedicated single-read 150-cycle Illumina NextSeq 550 flow cell. Regarding the original processing steps: Because the immunoSEQ output included only junctional sequences and no quality scores, the filtering could not be the same as the filtering used for full-length reads. Sequences were annotated with PyIR, a Python wrapper for IgBLAST v1.9, using IMGT germline references to assign V/J genes and CDR3. Reads were filtered out if the reads had weak V/J assignments (E-value above 1e-6), no CDR3, stop codons, out-of-frame junctions, or ambiguous translated residues. V3J clonotypes were defined as sequences sharing an identical inferred V gene, J gene, and CDR3 amino acid sequence. Percentage overlap between repertoires was computed as shared unique clonotypes divided by the size of the smaller repertoire. Richness of each repertoire was evaluated using RTK rarefaction, the Chao1 estimator, and Recon v2.1 estimates of unobserved clonotypes. For all TCRbeta clonotypes obtained by the gDNA method from a handful of donors, generation probabilities were computed with OLGA. Drawn from immuneACCESS, this table holds only the in-frame rearrangements with V and J called that TCRdb kept. Clones are partly lost; checked studies trace under half to an unresolved V gene and leave the rest unexplained. V and J calls and clone size are those listed in that table; D and trimming were worked out from the DNA. In all, the sample holds about 2.2 million clones, and around 93% of those were seen once. About 1.7% of the sample is held by the ten biggest clonotypes.

With respect to this clone: This clone's antigen is unknown. No base-level quality is on record; no much larger clone is a single base apart.

General study outcomes and caveats: Rarefaction of sorted-subset datasets indicated incomplete sequencing despite the large sequencing depth. Because the study included a small number of donors, the genetic and exposure-history diversity represented was limited. Pairwise subsampling led to the expectation that sequencing depth would affect the degree of clonotype sharing among donors. Sampling was restricted to blood, and TCR repertoires in tissues likely differ from the TCR repertoires found in blood. Naive subsets generally had larger estimated clonotype richness than memory subsets did. Sharing across several donors was observed for approximately 5% of naive CD4, about 3.2% of naive CD8, roughly 2.3% of memory CD4, and roughly 0.4% of memory CD8 clonotypes. Compared with non-shared clonotypes, the clonotypes found in all four sorted-subset donors had higher generation probabilities.

Sequenced material: naive CD8+ T cells from PBMCs. Explained via the paper, the cell subset or site label denotes: CD45RA+CCR7+. This sequence was found in a man between 18 and 35 years old in good health. Some clones in this sample may be carry-over from other donors' samples.

The DNA reads as follows: TGTGCCAGCAGTTACACGGAGGGTAATGAGCAGTTCTTC. Its translation reads: CASSYTEGNEQFF. The rearranged chain carries TRBV6-5 and TRBJ2-1; TRBD2 is perhaps the D gene, given 6 matching bases. Counted from cysteine to phenylalanine, this CDR3 has 13 amino acids. The read is trimmed to its CDR3 DNA, 39 bases read in frame from base 1. At the junction V is shortened by 2 bases and J by 7 bases, with 9 bases in between. Reading the germline V gene gives CDR1 MNHEY and CDR2 SVGAGI.